Following are 27 T cell receptor gamma chains from one sample sequenced in a study of γδ T cells in repeated Plasmodium falciparum infection. TCRdb reprocessed the multiplex PCR reads using CATT. The table lists about 30,000 gamma-chain clones, roughly 1.4% of them singletons. Flow sorting of PBMC yielded separate Vgamma9/Vdelta2+ and Vdelta2-negative gammadelta T cell populations for bulk repertoire analysis. What was sequenced was gamma-delta T cells from blood. These receptors originate from a pool of human donors (malaria-infected and uninfected, not separated).

This clone was recorded a few times. A read error is the likely source, as a far larger clone sits one nucleotide away. In the same sample, other DNA sequences code for this CDR3. V gene TRGV9 combines with J gene TRGJ1 or TRGJ2. The J gene, not given by TCRdb, was assigned here from a germline match of the nucleotide sequence. This CDR3 is built from 14 residues. V trimming: 2 bases; J trimming: 3 bases; junction bases outside the gene matches: 7. From germline, CDR1 is GITISATS and CDR2 ISYDGTV (reference sequence). CDR3 residues: CALWEAVSYYKKLF. The DNA of the CDR3 is TGTGCCTTGTGGGAGGCAGTAAGTTATTATAAGAAACTCTTT.

Ten or more counts support this clone. This DNA translates differently at residue 7 from the TCRdb protein, which is that of a much larger clone; a read error is likely, and the protein shown is the DNA's own translation. The chain joins TRGV4 to TRGJ1 or TRGJ2. TCRdb gives no J gene; it was assigned here by matching the DNA to germline. This CDR3 is 14 amino acids long. Per the germline V gene, CDR1 is EGSTGY and CDR2 is YDSYTSSV. Trimming at V came to 0 bases and at J to 5 bases, leaving 7 bases not matched to a gene. CDR3: CATWDGPGDYKKLF. The CDR3 DNA sequence: TGTGCCACCTGGGATGGGCCCGGGGATTATAAGAAACTCTTT.

This clone has only a few counts. A far bigger clonotype differs at one base, so this is likely a read error. The sample carries other DNA sequences with the same CDR3. For the V gene the call is TRGV9; the J gene has no call. The CDR3 sequence is 18 residues long. CDR1 GITISATS and CDR2 ISYDGTV come from the germline V gene (reference sequence). CDR3 residues: CALWEVTLQELGKKIKVF. CDR3 nucleotide sequence: TGTGCCTTGTGGGAGGTTACACTTCAAGAGTTGGGCAAAAAAATCAAGGTGTTT.

Only a few counts were recorded for this clone. TCRdb pairs this DNA with a much larger clone's protein that differs at residue 11, likely a read error; the protein shown was translated from the DNA. With the J gene uncalled, the V gene is TRGV8. The germline gives CDR1 VENAVY, CDR2 YDSYNSRV. CDR3 length equals 13 residues. The CDR3 nucleotides are TGTGCCACCTGGGATAGCCCCGGTTGGTTCGAGATATTT. Its translation is CATWDSPGWFEIF.

In regard to this clone: A far larger clone differs by one base, so this is likely a read error. Distinct nucleotide sequences in the sample also encode this CDR3. The gene calls are TRGV4 and TRGJ1 or TRGJ2. The J gene is absent in TCRdb and was assigned here via DNA matching to germline. This CDR3 comprises 9 residues. The germline CDR1 and CDR2 sequences are EGSTGY and YDSYTSSV. This chain's CDR3 is CATLYKKLF. As DNA, the CDR3 is TGTGCAACATTGTATAAGAAACTCTTT.

Concerning this clone: TCRdb records a much larger clone's protein for this DNA, with a difference at residue 10 that likely arises from a read error; the protein given is the translation of the DNA. The chain combines TRGV9 with TRGJ1 or TRGJ2. The J gene was missing in TCRdb and was found by matching the end of the DNA to germline. The CDR3 contains 14 residues. The germline CDR1 and CDR2 sequences are GITISATS and ISYDGTV (reference sequence). CDR3 in DNA: TGTGCCTTGTGGGAGGCCGTAAGTTATTGTAAGAAACTCTTT. Protein product: CALWEAVSYCKKLF.

The chain has TRGV8 and TRGJP2. Here the J gene was assigned by germline matching of the DNA, as TCRdb has none. Germline CDR1 and CDR2: VENAVY and YDSYNSRV. The J segment lost 5 bases and the V segment lost 5 bases, leaving 11 bases of the junction unmatched. The CDR3 runs 15 residues. CDR3 sequence: CATWGLVGSDWIKTF. In DNA form, the CDR3 reads TGTGCCACCTGGGGTCTGGTGGGGAGTGATTGGATCAAGACGTTT.

Comment on this clone: The protein TCRdb lists belongs to a much larger clone and differs from this DNA's translation at residue 9, which points to a read error; the protein shown is made from the DNA. This sequence joins TRGV9 and TRGJ1 or TRGJ2. Because TCRdb records no J gene, it was assigned here through a match of the DNA to germline. The CDR3 is 13 amino acids. In germline, CDR1 is GITISATS, CDR2 ISYDGTV (reference sequence). Trimming took 0 bases from V and 8 from J; bases not matched to a gene: 7. CDR3 sequence reads: CALWEVGADKKLF. The CDR3 nucleotides are TGTGCCTTGTGGGAGGTGGGAGCCGATAAGAAACTCTTT.

On this clone itself: It is likely a read error: a sequence one base away is far more abundant. Other nucleotide sequences from this sample produce the same CDR3. In nucleotides, the CDR3 is TGTGCTTTGTGGGAGGCCCAAAGTATAAGGTTGGGCAAAAAAATCAAGGTATTT. Translating it yields CALWEAQSIRLGKKIKVF. This sequence joins TRGV9 and TRGJP. TCRdb carries no J gene annotation; the J gene was assigned here by matching the DNA with germline. The V gene's germline CDR1 is GITISATS and CDR2 ISYDGTV (reference sequence). CDR3 size: 18 residues.

This clone was counted only a few times. TCRdb records a much larger clone's protein for this DNA, with a difference at residue 8 that likely arises from a read error; the protein given is the translation of the DNA. The CDR3 reads CALWEGHLGPIRYLKKLF. The CDR3 DNA sequence: TGTGCCTTGTGGGAGGGCCACCTGGGTCCCATACGCTACCTAAAGAAACTCTTT. The chain combines TRGV9 with TRGJ1 or TRGJ2. Assignment of the J gene here rests on matching the DNA to germline, because TCRdb gives none. The germline gives CDR1 GITISATS, CDR2 ISYDGTV (reference sequence). V lost 2 bases, J lost 10 bases, and 26 bases stayed unmatched. This CDR3 has 18 amino acids.

This clone was seen only a few times. TCRdb shows a much larger clone's protein in place of this DNA's translation, and the two differ at residue 6, likely through a read error; the protein shown is translated from the DNA. The chain is built from TRGV2 and TRGJ1 or TRGJ2. The J gene, not given by TCRdb, was assigned here from a germline match of the nucleotide sequence. CDR1 is EGSNGY, CDR2 YDSYNSKV, per germline. This CDR3 spans 14 amino acids. The junction had 13 bases not matched to a gene; V was cut back by 3 bases and J by 8 bases. The CDR3 DNA sequence: TGTGCCACCTGGGACAGGACTATTATGGATAAGAAACTCTTT. This gives the protein CATWDRTIMDKKLF.

This clone was detected a few times. A far larger clone is only one base removed, so a read error is likely. The sample has other DNA sequences that encode this CDR3 too. The chain combines TRGV9 with TRGJP1. Assignment of the J gene here rests on matching the DNA to germline, because TCRdb gives none. The CDR3 has 17 residues. Per germline, CDR1 GITISATS and CDR2 ISYDGTV (reference sequence). In DNA, the CDR3 is TGTGCCCTGTGGGAGGTGCACAATCGGTCCACTGGTTGGTTCAAGATATTT. Translated, it gives CALWEVHNRSTGWFKIF.

On this clone: This likely stems from a read error, as it lies one base from a far larger clone. The sample contains more than one DNA sequence encoding this CDR3. This chain links TRGV3 with TRGJP. TCRdb does not report a J gene; here it was assigned by matching the DNA to germline references. The CDR3 runs 17 residues. Per germline, CDR1 VTNTFY and CDR2 YDVSTARD (reference sequence). CDR3 protein: CATWDSIQELGKKIKVF. The CDR3 DNA reads TGTGCCACCTGGGACAGCATTCAAGAGTTGGGCAAGAAAATCAAGGTATTT.

Comments on this clone: A far more abundant clone sits one base away, making this likely a read error. The same CDR3 also results from other DNA sequences found in this sample. The V gene is listed as TRGV9; no J gene was called. The CDR3 sequence is 14 residues long. Per the germline V gene, CDR1 is GITISATS and CDR2 is ISYDGTV (reference sequence). In DNA, the CDR3 is TGTGCCCTGTGGGATTCCACGGGGGGTAAGCGAAAACTCTTT. Translation gives CALWDSTGGKRKLF.

By its share, this clone is medium-sized. The junction and the germline gene differ at one end; a read error may be behind it. The V and J genes are TRGV4 and TRGJ1 or TRGJ2. Per the germline V gene, CDR1 is EGSTGY and CDR2 is YDSYTSSV. This CDR3 has 14 residues. The CDR3 DNA reads as TGTGCCACCTGGGATCCTTTCCGGTATTCTAAGAAACTCTTT. It yields the protein CATWDPFRYSKKLF.

At least ten counts were recorded for this clone. This likely reflects a read error, since a far larger clone is one base away. The same CDR3 can be traced to other DNA sequences in this sample. The V gene is TRGV9, the J gene TRGJP1. Matching the DNA to germline supplied the J gene, which TCRdb does not give. Germline V gene lookup returns CDR1 GITISATS and CDR2 ISYDGTV (reference sequence). CDR3 length: 14 amino acids. This CDR3 reads CALWEVVESWFKIF. CDR3 DNA sequence: TGTGCCCTGTGGGAGGTTGTAGAGAGTTGGTTCAAGATATTT.

A remark on this clone: TCRdb records a much larger clone's protein for this DNA, with a difference at residue 15 that likely arises from a read error; the protein given is the translation of the DNA. The chain has TRGV9 and TRGJP. TCRdb leaves out the J gene; it was filled in here by matching the DNA to germline. This CDR3 is built from 18 residues. Germline V CDR1 and CDR2: GITISATS, ISYDGTV (reference sequence). The CDR3 sequence: CALWEVQPQELGKKTKVF. The CDR3 DNA follows: TGTGCCTTGTGGGAGGTGCAGCCCCAAGAGTTGGGCAAAAAAACCAAGGTATTT.

This clone has only a few counts. The protein given by TCRdb reflects a much larger clone and differs at residue 9 from this DNA's translation, likely from a read error; the protein shown is the DNA's translation. The genes are TRGV2 and TRGJ1 or TRGJ2. Unmatched junction bases numbered 11, after V lost 1 base and J lost 5 bases. CDR1 and CDR2 from the germline V gene are EGSNGY and YDSYNSKV. The CDR3 consists of 15 residues. The CDR3 region is CATWDGLGANYKKLF. In DNA form, the CDR3 reads TGTGCCACCTGGGACGGCCTGGGCGCCAATTATAAGAAACTCTTT.

Regarding this clone: A far larger clone is just one base off, so this is likely a read error. The same CDR3 also results from other DNA sequences found in this sample. The chain couples TRGV4 to TRGJ1 or TRGJ2. The J gene is not listed in TCRdb, so it was assigned here from a DNA match to germline. The CDR3 is 13 amino acids. Germline-derived CDR1 and CDR2 are EGSTGY and YDSYTSSV. The J segment lost 7 bases and the V segment lost 2 bases, leaving 8 bases of the junction unmatched. CDR3 sequence (DNA): TGTGCCACCTGGGATGAATCAAACTATAAGAAACTCTTT. Amino acid sequence: CATWDESNYKKLF.

Comment on this clone: Translating this DNA gives a protein that differs at residue 13 from the TCRdb one, which belongs to a much larger clone; a read error is likely, and the protein shown is this translation. The chain joins TRGV9 to TRGJP. TCRdb does not report a J gene; here it was assigned by matching the DNA to germline references. The germline CDR1 and CDR2 sequences are GITISATS and ISYDGTV (reference sequence). CDR3 length: 17 amino acids. In DNA form, the CDR3 reads TGTGCCTTGTGGGACCTTTCGCAAGAGTTGGGCAAAAGAATCAAGGTATTT. Amino acids: CALWDLSQELGKRIKVF.

This clone was picked up many times. A read error likely explains why the TCRdb protein, taken from a much larger clone, differs from this DNA's translation at residue 8; the protein shown is translated from the DNA. The chain employs TRGV9 and TRGJ1 or TRGJ2. Matching the DNA to germline supplied the J gene, which TCRdb does not give. The germline CDR1 and CDR2 sequences are GITISATS and ISYDGTV (reference sequence). J gave up 8 bases and V 0 bases, and 7 bases lay outside the gene matches. The CDR3 loop spans 13 amino acids. CDR3 in amino acids: CALWEVHTNKKLF. CDR3 nucleotide sequence: TGTGCCTTGTGGGAGGTGCACACTAATAAGAAACTCTTT.

This clone occurred many times. The V and J genes are TRGV3 and TRGJP2. This CDR3 contains 14 residues. The V segment lost 5 bases and the J segment 0 bases; nucleotides outside the gene matches: 3. The V gene's germline CDR1 is VTNTFY and CDR2 YDVSTARD (reference sequence). For the CDR3, the DNA is TGTGCCACCTGGGTAAATAGTAGTGATTGGATCAAGACGTTT. Amino acid sequence: CATWVNSSDWIKTF.

In this sample, this clone turned up a few times. This is likely an artifact of a read error, given a far larger clone one base away. This sample includes further DNA sequences coding for the same CDR3. This rearrangement joins TRGV4 to TRGJP1. No J segment appears in TCRdb, so it was assigned here by matching the sequence to germline. V gave up 5 bases and J gave up 11 bases; unmatched junction bases: 11. Germline CDR1 and CDR2: EGSTGY and YDSYTSSV. The CDR3 is 13 amino acids. The CDR3, as DNA: TGTGCCACCTGGGGTCATATTGGCTGGTTCAAGATATTT. Translating gives CATWGHIGWFKIF.

With regard to this clone: This DNA's translation differs at residue 10 from TCRdb's protein, which comes from a much larger clone; a read error is likely, and the protein shown is translated from the DNA. The chain links TRGV8 to TRGJP2. TCRdb offers no J gene call, so here the DNA was matched to germline to obtain one. CDR1 is VENAVY, CDR2 YDSYNSRV, per germline. The CDR3 length is 14 residues. CDR3 loop: CATWDTGGDRIKTF. In nucleotides, the CDR3 is TGTGCCACCTGGGATACAGGCGGTGATCGGATCAAGACGTTT.

Notes on this clone: This likely reflects a read error, since a far larger clone is one base away. The same CDR3 also results from other DNA sequences found in this sample. The chain is built from TRGV9 and TRGJP. TCRdb does not report a J gene; here it was assigned by matching the DNA to germline references. CDR3 length: 18 amino acids. Germline assignment: CDR1 GITISATS and CDR2 ISYDGTV (reference sequence). CDR3 residues: CALWEVPSEELGKKIKVF. CDR3 bases: TGTGCCTTGTGGGAGGTACCTTCTGAAGAGTTAGGCAAAAAAATCAAGGTATTT.

As regards this clone: The protein that TCRdb holds for this DNA derives from a much larger clone and differs from the translated DNA at residue 12, which likely indicates a read error; the protein shown here is translated from the DNA. The sample contains more than one DNA sequence encoding this CDR3. The chain uses TRGV9 and TRGJP. Matching the DNA to germline supplied the J gene, which TCRdb does not give. J was trimmed by 23 bases and V by 4 bases; bases with no gene match: 14. Germline V gene sequence: CDR1 GITISATS, CDR2 ISYDGTV (reference sequence). The CDR3 is made up of 13 amino acids. The CDR3 region has the DNA TGTGCCTTGTGGGACTCCACTGGTTGGTTCAAGGTATTT. Its translation: CALWDSTGWFKVF.

In its sample, this clone was seen many times. The TCRdb record carries a much larger clone's protein, which differs from this DNA's translation at residue 7; a read error is the likely cause, and the protein listed here is the DNA translation. The chain employs TRGV9 and TRGJ1 or TRGJ2. Here the J gene came from matching the DNA to germline, since TCRdb omits it. The germline V gene has CDR1 GITISATS and CDR2 ISYDGTV (reference sequence). Unmatched junction bases numbered 7, after V lost 5 bases and J lost 3 bases. The CDR3 spans 13 residues. CDR3 DNA sequence: TGTGCCTTGTGGGGTCAGGGTTATTATAAGAAACTCTTT. This sequence encodes CALWGQGYYKKLF.